What follows is one T cell receptor beta chain and its context. The target of this receptor is not known. No much larger clonotype is one base removed from it; base qualities were not supplied. From each donor, a single peripheral blood sample of around 120 mL on average was drawn into heparinised tubes. A BD FACSAria II and a panel including CD45RO, CCR7, CD25, CD127, CD95 and CD27 were used to sort naive, central memory, regulatory and stem cell-like memory CD4+ T cells. All sorted populations exceeded 95% purity. PBMCs were separated immediately by Lymphoprep density gradient centrifugation and were stained directly, without being cultured. Samples were stained and sorted in pairs, with one healthy donor and one patient per experiment, so that batch effects were minimized. There are 14 amino acids in the CDR3, from cysteine to phenylalanine inclusive. The DNA shown is the 42-base CDR3, in frame from base 1. V drops 2 bases and J drops 4 bases, leaving 11 bases in between. From the germline V gene (reference sequence), CDR1 is LNHDA and CDR2 is SQIVND.

These data are taken from a study of beta chain features in type 1 diabetes (dated by TCRdb to the late 2010s). For the wider study: Patients and healthy donors did not differ in mean age, gender distribution, total cell number or subset yield. In the study, TCRB repertoires of sorted circulating CD4+ T cell subsets from recently diagnosed type 1 diabetes patients were compared with those of matched healthy donors. A total of roughly 100 million sorted cells were examined across all samples, and a strong correlation was observed between cell number per subset and RNA yield. Regulatory and stem cell-like memory subsets were obtained from only 8 patients and roughly 8 healthy donors, while naive and central memory subsets were obtained from all 30 or so donors.

The High Capacity cDNA Reverse Transcription Kit was used to reverse transcribe all of the isolated RNA, meaning that expressed TCRB transcripts were what got sequenced. Deep immunoSEQ sequencing was performed on naive, central memory and regulatory T cell samples, with an average of approximately 3.9 million total reads per sample. Sorted cells were lysed in RLT buffer and RNA was extracted with DNase-treated RNeasy Micro or Mini kits, depending on cell number. Each cell subset was processed separately to prevent cross-contamination, with patient and healthy donor samples processed together. The immunoSEQ multiplex PCR was used to amplify TCRB sequences from cDNA, yielding 87-bp fragments that span the CDR3 region. Sequencing of the amplicons was done on the Illumina HiSeq platform. In the source study's methods: PCR bias was computationally corrected using synthetic template baselines, reads within Hamming distance 2 were collapsed, and singletons that could not be merged were discarded. By aligning reads against IMGT, V, D and J genes, CDR3 length, and insertions or deletions at six rearrangement sites were assigned. Clonotype counts were normalized to sorted cell number within each subset before computing true diversity and Gini coefficients with the tcR R package. The overlap coefficient, calculated on TCRB nucleotide sequences, was used to measure repertoire sharing. Out-of-frame TCRB sequences from naive cells were analyzed to stand in for the pre-selection repertoire. In TCRdb, the immuneACCESS table is reduced to in-frame sequences with V and J assigned. These tables do not hold every clone; where another copy was compared, an unresolved V gene accounts for under half, and the others remain unexplained. The DNA gave D and trimming, while V, J and clone size come from that table. In this sample the table shows just over 600,000 clones, roughly 16% of which occur a single time. The leading ten clones occupy about 0.086% of the sample.

The investigation overall reported the following: HLA sub-analyses involved small numbers of individuals, so any influence of HLA type on TCRB rearrangement remained unresolved. Because cDNA was sequenced instead of genomic DNA, highly expressing activated cells could be over-represented, though the groups showed no difference in activation or CD3 levels. The naive, central memory and regulatory TCRB repertoires appeared to resemble one another more closely among patients than among healthy donors. Shorter templates might be favored by PCR, yet because patient and control samples were amplified and corrected together, any such skew would affect both groups equally. Fewer insertions and more nucleotide deletions at VDJ recombination sites were observed in patients with type 1 diabetes, implying thymic rearrangement abnormalities. A moderate but significant shortening of TCRB CDR3 length was observed in type 1 diabetes patients in all four CD4+ subsets.

The source material was naive CD4+ T cells from blood. The cell subset or site tag for this specimen amounts to: true naive CD4+ T cells. The chain employs TRBV19 and TRBJ1-2, with no reliable assignment of the D segment. The sequence derives from a young man in good health. The CDR3 in this case is CASSIRPGAYGYTF. The DNA sequence is TGTGCCAGTAGTATAAGACCCGGCGCCTATGGCTACACCTTC.